These T cell receptor beta chains were read from a single sample in a study of CD8 T cells in Susac syndrome. TCRdb reprocessed the immunoSEQ multiplex PCR reads with MiXCR, giving one entry per CDR3 protein. Here the sample spans about 440,000 distinct CDR3 sequences, roughly 85% being singletons. Sequenced input: CD8+ T cells from PBMCs. The receptors shown here come from a human donor with multiple sclerosis. Each CDR3 is given with its conserved first and last residue. Each record gives: J gene, D gene, clone size, V gene, CDR3 DNA, CDR3 protein. A D gene is named only where the DNA matches it firmly. Clone size is given for some rows only: seen once, a few or many times, or a class if the clone is expanded.

>TRBJ2-5|NA|NA|TRBV27
TGTGCCAGCAGTTTAATGCCAGCCCAAGAGACCCAGTACTTC
CASSLMPAQETQYF
>TRBJ2-5|NA|NA|TRBV2
TGTGCCAGCATTTCTATTACGGAAGAGACCCAGTACTTC
CASISITEETQYF
>TRBJ2-5|NA|NA|TRBV19
TGTGCCAGTAGTAGCGGGGCCACCATTTCGGAGACCCAGTACTTC
CASSSGATISETQYF
>TRBJ2-7|TRBD1|NA|TRBV7-9
TGTGCCAGCAGCTCCACAGGGGCAGACTACGAGCAGTACTTC
CASSSTGADYEQYF
>TRBJ2-1|NA|NA|TRBV5-1
TGCGCCAGCAGACTAGGACAGTACAATGAGCAGTTCTTC
CASRLGQYNEQFF
>TRBJ1-3|NA|NA|TRBV4-1
TGCGCCAGCAGCCAAGTCCCGAGCTCTGGAAACACCATATATTTT
CASSQVPSSGNTIYF
>TRBJ2-5|TRBD1|NA|TRBV19
TGTGCCAGTAGCCTGACAGGGGCCGAAGTGGAGACCCAGTACTTC
CASSLTGAEVETQYF
>TRBJ1-1|TRBD1|NA|TRBV6-5
TGTGCCAGCAGTTACTATATGGGACAGGGGGTTAGCATGAACACTGAAGCTTTCTTT
CASSYYMGQGVSMNTEAFF
>TRBJ1-2|TRBD1|NA|TRBV6-5
TGTGCCAGCAGCATTCAGGGGGCCGGCGACTATGGCTACACCTTC
CASSIQGAGDYGYTF
>TRBJ2-2|NA|NA|TRBV27
TGTGCCAGCAGCCCCGACAGGTCACACGGGGAGCTGTTTTTT
CASSPDRSHGELFF
>TRBJ2-1|TRBD2|few|TRBV5-8
TGTGCCAGCAGCTTGGAGGGGCTAGCGGGTAACAATGAGCAGTTCTTC
CASSLEGLAGNNEQFF
>TRBJ1-3|TRBD1|NA|TRBV7-6
TGTGCCAGCAGCTTATCTTTGACAGGGCCTCCTGGAAACACCATATATTTT
CASSLSLTGPPGNTIYF
>TRBJ2-3|NA|once|TRBV1
TGCACCAGCAGAATAAGATCTGGGGGCACCTACACAGATACGCAGTATTTT
CTSRIRSGGTYTDTQYF
>TRBJ1-2|NA|NA|TRBV7-9
TGTGCCAGCAGCTTAGATCGGGAACCAAACTATGGCTACACCTTC
CASSLDREPNYGYTF
>TRBJ2-7|TRBD1|NA|TRBV27
TGTGCCAGCAGTCCAGACAGGGGTTGGTACGAGCAGTACTTC
CASSPDRGWYEQYF
>TRBJ1-5|TRBD1|few|TRBV30
TGTGCCTGGAGTCAGGGGGTAACTAGCAATCAGCCCCAGCATTTT
CAWSQGVTSNQPQHF
>TRBJ2-7|TRBD1|NA|TRBV4-1
TGCGCCAGCAGCGCCGGACAGGGGAAGGGCGAGCAGTACTTC
CASSAGQGKGEQYF
>TRBJ1-6|NA|NA|TRBV7-9
TGTGCCAGCAGCTTAGCAAGTTCACCCCTCCACTTT
CASSLASSPLHF
>TRBJ2-3|NA|NA|TRBV14
TGTGCCAGCAGCCAATATAGGCTACCAATTAGCACAGATACGCAGTATTTT
CASSQYRLPISTDTQYF
>TRBJ2-7|TRBD2|NA|TRBV11-2
TGTGCCAGCATATCCGGGACTAGCGGGGCTTACTCCTACGAGCAGTACTTC
CASISGTSGAYSYEQYF
>TRBJ2-1|TRBD1|NA|TRBV2
TGTGCCAGCAGCTCGGACAGGGGACCCTACAATGAGCAGTTCTTC
CASSSDRGPYNEQFF
>TRBJ2-1|NA|NA|TRBV28
TGTGCCAGCATTGCGGGGAGACCAGTGTCAAGTGAGCAGTTCTTC
CASIAGRPVSSEQFF
>TRBJ2-5|NA|NA|TRBV27
TGTGCCAGCAGTTCTGAGCTGTACCAAGAGACCCAGTACTTC
CASSSELYQETQYF
>TRBJ1-1|NA|once|TRBV25-1
TGTGCCAGCAGTGAACGGGGGCCTGGTGAAGCTTTCTTT
CASSERGPGEAFF
>TRBJ2-7|TRBD1|few|TRBV27
TGTGCCAGCACTCCTGTGGGGACAGGGTACTACGAGCAGTACTTC
CASTPVGTGYYEQYF
>TRBJ2-3|NA|NA|TRBV2
TGTGCCAGCAGTGAAACGGGAAGGGATACGCAGTATTTT
CASSETGRDTQYF
>TRBJ2-1|NA|NA|TRBV29-1
TGCAGCGTTGGCAACAATGAGCAGTTCTTC
CSVGNNEQFF
>TRBJ2-5|NA|NA|TRBV11-3
TGTGCCAGCAGTTCTAGAAGTGATCCGGAGACCCAGTACTTC
CASSSRSDPETQYF
>TRBJ2-1|NA|NA|TRBV5-6
TGTGCCAGCAGCAGGAACGGGTTCTCCTACAATGAGCAGTTCTTC
CASSRNGFSYNEQFF
>TRBJ2-7|TRBD2|NA|TRBV4-1
TGCGCCAGCAGCCAAGAACTAGCGGGAGGGTACGAGCAGTACTTC
CASSQELAGGYEQYF